A selection of T cell receptor beta chains follows, all from one sample in a study of blood T cell repertoires in COVID-19. The data were produced by immunoSEQ multiplex PCR, yet TCRdb's version contains in-frame clones alone and is incomplete. Here the sample spans approximately 130,000 clones, about 74% being singletons. Sequencing was performed on peripheral blood. Receptor source: a human donor in a cohort sampled during active COVID-19. Each CDR3 is given with its conserved first and last residue. The D gene is left open where the match is weak. Some rows have no size entry. The others give once, few or many, or a class for an expanded clone.

V,size,D,J,DNA,CDR3
TRBV6-2/TRBV6-3,NA,NA,TRBJ2-7,TGTGCCAGCAGTTACTCGAGGAACGAGCAGTACTTC,CASSYSRNEQYF
TRBV6-5,NA,TRBD1,TRBJ1-2,TGTGCCAGCAGGAGGAGGGGGCAGGACTATGGCTACACCTTC,CASRRRGQDYGYTF
TRBV5-1,once,TRBD2,TRBJ2-7,TGCGCCAGCAGCTTGAGCGGGAGTATTTACGAGCAGTACTTC,CASSLSGSIYEQYF
TRBV27,NA,NA,TRBJ2-2,TGTGCCAGCAGTCCCTCCCTCCTATTAGGGGAGCTGTTTTTT,CASSPSLLLGELFF
TRBV27,NA,NA,TRBJ1-1,TGTGCCAGCAGTTTATTTTCCGGGACTGAAGCTTTCTTT,CASSLFSGTEAFF
TRBV30,few,NA,TRBJ1-5,TGTGCCTGGAGCCTCACAGGGATGAGCAATCAGCCCCAGCATTTT,CAWSLTGMSNQPQHF
TRBV27,NA,TRBD1,TRBJ1-2,TGTGCCAGCAGTACAGGGGTGGCTAACTATGGCTACACCTTC,CASSTGVANYGYTF
TRBV20-1,NA,NA,TRBJ2-5,TGCAGTGCTAGTCTCAGGATGGGAGAGACCCAGTACTTC,CSASLRMGETQYF
TRBV6-5,NA,TRBD1,TRBJ2-7,TGTGCCAGCGACAGGGGTTCAATTTCCTACGAGCAGTACTTC,CASDRGSISYEQYF
TRBV4-1,NA,TRBD2,TRBJ2-1,TGCGCCAGCAGCCAGACCAGGACTAGTTACAATGAGCAGTTCTTC,CASSQTRTSYNEQFF
TRBV9,NA,TRBD1,TRBJ2-2,TGTGCCAGCAGCGTTACCGGGACAGCAACCGGGGAGCTGTTTTTT,CASSVTGTATGELFF
TRBV11-2,NA,NA,TRBJ2-7,TGTGCCAGCAGCATCAACTACGAGCAGTACTTC,CASSINYEQYF
TRBV5-4,NA,TRBD1,TRBJ2-1,TGTGCCAGCAGGGGACAGGGGGCCTCCTACAATGAGCAGTTCTTC,CASRGQGASYNEQFF
TRBV28,NA,TRBD2,TRBJ2-7,TGTGCCAGCAGTTCCACTCTAGCGGGAGGGCCCTACGAGCAGTACTTC,CASSSTLAGGPYEQYF
TRBV4-2,NA,NA,TRBJ1-6,TGTGCCAGCAGCCAAGATCTTCTTGCACCCCTCCACTTT,CASSQDLLAPLHF
TRBV7-2,NA,NA,TRBJ1-4,TGTGCCAGCAGGACTGGGGGCCACGAAAAACTGTTTTTT,CASRTGGHEKLFF
TRBV2,NA,NA,TRBJ2-7,TGTGCCAGCAGTGGAGGGGGGGCCCTCCGGGAGCAGTACTTC,CASSGGGALREQYF
TRBV18,NA,TRBD1,TRBJ1-2,TGTGCCAGCTCATCAGGGACAGGGACTAACTATGGCTACACCTTC,CASSSGTGTNYGYTF
TRBV20-1,NA,TRBD1,TRBJ1-1,TGCAGTGCTAGTTCAGGGGGTAGGACTGAAGCTTTCTTT,CSASSGGRTEAFF
TRBV4-2,NA,TRBD1,TRBJ2-5,TGTGCCAGCAGCCGAGACAGGGAAGAGACCCAGTACTTC,CASSRDREETQYF
TRBV19,NA,NA,TRBJ1-1,TGTGCCAGTAGTATCTCGGACAGGAACACTGAAGCTTTCTTT,CASSISDRNTEAFF
TRBV5-1,NA,NA,TRBJ2-7,TGCGCCAGCAGAGGACAGAGCTACGAGCAGTACTTC,CASRGQSYEQYF
TRBV6-6,once,NA,TRBJ1-3,TGTGCCAGCGGGATCGACAGGAGCTCTGGAAACACCATATATTTT,CASGIDRSSGNTIYF
TRBV30,NA,NA,TRBJ1-5,TGTGCCTGGAGTGTACACCTCCCCGGGCAGCCCCAGCATTTT,CAWSVHLPGQPQHF
TRBV4-1,NA,NA,TRBJ1-1,TGCGCCAGCAGCCAAGAGGGTTACGGGTACACTGAAGCTTTCTTT,CASSQEGYGYTEAFF
TRBV12-3/TRBV12-4,NA,NA,TRBJ2-3,TGTGCCAGCAGTCCTAGAGATACGCAGTATTTT,CASSPRDTQYF
TRBV19,NA,TRBD1,TRBJ1-5,TGTGCCAGTAGTCAAGAGGGGGCGTCGAACGCTTATAGCAATCAGCCCCAGCATTTT,CASSQEGASNAYSNQPQHF
TRBV4-1,few,NA,TRBJ2-7,TGCGCCAGCAGCCAAGGATTAGCTTACGAGCAGTACTTC,CASSQGLAYEQYF
TRBV18,few,NA,TRBJ2-1,TGTGCCAGCTCACTTGGGTCAGGTCTATACAATGAGCAGTTCTTC,CASSLGSGLYNEQFF
TRBV2,NA,NA,TRBJ1-2,TGTGCCAGCAGTCTATACACAGGAGGCTACACCTTC,CASSLYTGGYTF
TRBV19,NA,TRBD2,TRBJ2-7,TGTGCCAGTAGTATAGGGCTTGCGACTAGCGGAGACTCCTACGAGCAGTACTTC,CASSIGLATSGDSYEQYF
TRBV5-1,once,NA,TRBJ2-7,TGCGCCAGCAGCTTGCGGGGAACTTCCCACGAGCAGTACTTC,CASSLRGTSHEQYF
TRBV6-5,NA,NA,TRBJ1-4,TGTGCCAGCACCTTTTCTAATGAAAAACTGTTTTTT,CASTFSNEKLFF
TRBV18,NA,TRBD1,TRBJ1-5,TGTGCCAGCTCACCAGAGGGACAGGGTGCCCCGAATCAGCCCCAGCATTTT,CASSPEGQGAPNQPQHF
TRBV30,NA,TRBD1,TRBJ1-6,TGTGCCTGGAGTGTTCCAGACAGGGCGCGTTCACCCCTCCACTTT,CAWSVPDRARSPLHF
TRBV6-1,few,TRBD2,TRBJ2-7,TGTGCCAGCAGTGAAGGGACTAGCGGGAGGGACGAGCAGTACTTC,CASSEGTSGRDEQYF
TRBV7-9,NA,NA,TRBJ2-7,TGTGCCAGCAGCTTAGCGGACAGCTCCTACGAGCAGTACTTC,CASSLADSSYEQYF
TRBV10-1,NA,TRBD1,TRBJ1-1,TGCGCCAGCAGTAGGGACAGTTCGAACACTGAAGCTTTCTTT,CASSRDSSNTEAFF
TRBV6-5,NA,NA,TRBJ2-5,TGTGCCAGCCGTCGGGGTGGCCAAGAGACCCAGTACTTC,CASRRGGQETQYF
TRBV6-2/TRBV6-3,NA,NA,TRBJ2-7,TGTGCCAGCAGTTACTCGAAGGCTCTTTGGGCAGGGTCCTACGAGCAGTACTTC,CASSYSKALWAGSYEQYF
TRBV2,NA,TRBD1,TRBJ2-7,TGTGCCAGCAGCGACAGGGGGCGATATAGCGAGCAGTACTTC,CASSDRGRYSEQYF
TRBV25-1,NA,NA,TRBJ2-7,TGTGCCAGCAGTGATCCCCGGACAGTACACTCCTACGAGCAGTACTTC,CASSDPRTVHSYEQYF
TRBV18,NA,NA,TRBJ1-1,TGTGCCAGCTCACCACTTGAGTTGGAGTTAAACACTGAAGCTTTCTTT,CASSPLELELNTEAFF
TRBV12-3/TRBV12-4,NA,NA,TRBJ1-2,TGTGCCAGCAACCGAATTCGAGATGGCTACACCTTC,CASNRIRDGYTF
TRBV28,NA,TRBD1,TRBJ1-4,TGTGCCAGCGCCCGGGACAGGGGTGAAAAACTGTTTTTT,CASARDRGEKLFF
TRBV7-9,NA,TRBD1,TRBJ2-7,TGTGCCAGCAGCTTAGCGACAGGGGGTCGGTCCTACGAGCAGTACTTC,CASSLATGGRSYEQYF
TRBV6-5,NA,NA,TRBJ2-7,TGTGCCAGCAGCCTGGCGGGTCTCTACGAGCAGTACTTC,CASSLAGLYEQYF
TRBV5-5,NA,NA,TRBJ2-7,TGTGCCAGCAGCTTGGACGGGACTGGCACCTACGAGCAGTACTTC,CASSLDGTGTYEQYF
TRBV19,NA,NA,TRBJ1-1,TGTGCCAGTAGTATAGGGCAGGGGGAAGCTTTCTTT,CASSIGQGEAFF
TRBV11-2,NA,NA,TRBJ1-6,TGTGCCAGCAGCTTAGAGGCAGGGGTGGGATCACCCCTCCACTTT,CASSLEAGVGSPLHF
TRBV3-1/TRBV3-2,once,NA,TRBJ1-4,TGTGCCAGCAGCTCCCGGGAGCTTAATGAAAAACTGTTTTTT,CASSSRELNEKLFF
TRBV13,medium-sized,TRBD2,TRBJ2-1,TGTGCCAGCAGCTTAGAGGGTAGCGGGGAGAATGAGCAGTTCTTC,CASSLEGSGENEQFF
TRBV7-2,once,NA,TRBJ2-1,TGTGCCAGCAGCTTAGAGTCTGGGGCTTATTACAATGAGCAGTTCTTC,CASSLESGAYYNEQFF
TRBV6-5,NA,NA,TRBJ1-5,TGTGCCAGCAGTTACGCGGGAAGCAATCAGCCCCAGCATTTT,CASSYAGSNQPQHF
TRBV10-2,NA,TRBD1,TRBJ1-2,TGCGCCAGCAGTGAGTTGCAGGGGGCGCTTATCGGAGGCTACACCTTC,CASSELQGALIGGYTF
TRBV28,NA,NA,TRBJ1-1,TGTGCCAGCAGCGGGGGGTGGGACACTGAAGCTTTCTTT,CASSGGWDTEAFF
TRBV30,NA,NA,TRBJ2-3,TGTGCCTGGAGTACCCAGGGCCCTAGCACAGATACGCAGTATTTT,CAWSTQGPSTDTQYF
TRBV9,NA,NA,TRBJ2-7,TGTGCCAGCAGCGCCGGGGGAGCCGAGCAGTACTTC,CASSAGGAEQYF
TRBV30,NA,NA,TRBJ2-7,TGTGCCTGGAGTGCAACTACAGGGGAGGCCTACGAGCAGTACTTC,CAWSATTGEAYEQYF